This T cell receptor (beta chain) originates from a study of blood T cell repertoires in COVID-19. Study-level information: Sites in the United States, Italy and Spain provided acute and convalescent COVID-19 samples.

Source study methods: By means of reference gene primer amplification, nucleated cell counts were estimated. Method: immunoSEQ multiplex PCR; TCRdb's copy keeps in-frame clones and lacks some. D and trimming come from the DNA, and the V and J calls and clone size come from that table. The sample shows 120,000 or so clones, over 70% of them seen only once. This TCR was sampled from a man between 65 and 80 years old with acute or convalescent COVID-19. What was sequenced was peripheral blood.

CDR3 sequence: CASTKEWGRGYNEQFF. Written as DNA, the CDR3 is TGTGCCAGTACCAAAGAATGGGGAAGGGGATACAATGAGCAGTTCTTC. This chain joins TRBV19 and TRBJ2-1, with D perhaps matching TRBD1 (5 bases). The CDR3 covers 16 residues. The V end was cut by 7 bases, the J end by 4 bases, with 20 bases between. CDR1 is LNHDA, CDR2 SQIVND, per germline (reference sequence).